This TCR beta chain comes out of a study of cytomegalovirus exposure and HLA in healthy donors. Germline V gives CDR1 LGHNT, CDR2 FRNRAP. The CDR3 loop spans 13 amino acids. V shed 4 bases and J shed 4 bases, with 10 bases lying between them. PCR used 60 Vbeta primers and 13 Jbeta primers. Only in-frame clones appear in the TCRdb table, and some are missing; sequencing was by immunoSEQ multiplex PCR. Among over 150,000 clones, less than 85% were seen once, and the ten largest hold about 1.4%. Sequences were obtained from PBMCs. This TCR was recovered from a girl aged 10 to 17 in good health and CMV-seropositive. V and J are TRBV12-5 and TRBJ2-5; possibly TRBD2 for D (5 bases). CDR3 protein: CASGSGRGETQYF. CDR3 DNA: TGTGCTAGTGGTTCGGGCCGGGGAGAGACCCAGTACTTC.